This entry describes one T cell receptor (beta chain). Its antigen is unidentified. Profiling relied on immunoSEQ multiplex PCR, and the TCRdb table lists in-frame clones only, not all of them. The table includes more than 85,000 clones, about 88% detected once. V gave up 0 bases and J gave up 7 bases; unmatched junction bases: 10. Germline V gene data show CDR1 as MGHRA and CDR2 as YSYEKL. CDR3 length: 16 residues. This sample was included in a study of T cell responses to AZD1222 COVID-19 vaccine. In the study overall: Combined were second doses at about 4 or about 12 weeks. Whole-study results and caveats: Per reports, nearly half of all spike-specific TCRs target regions that are unmutated in variants. Spike-specific TCR breadth and depth grew following two AZD1222 doses.

This sequence was found in an adult in good health. This sample comprised peripheral blood, obtained on day 0 of AZD1222 vaccination. The chain combines TRBV4-1 with TRBJ2-3; 7 bases map to TRBD2. In DNA, the CDR3 is TGCGCCAGCAGCCAAGAAGGAGGACTAGGAGGAAATACGCAGTATTTT. Encoded protein: CASSQEGGLGGNTQYF.